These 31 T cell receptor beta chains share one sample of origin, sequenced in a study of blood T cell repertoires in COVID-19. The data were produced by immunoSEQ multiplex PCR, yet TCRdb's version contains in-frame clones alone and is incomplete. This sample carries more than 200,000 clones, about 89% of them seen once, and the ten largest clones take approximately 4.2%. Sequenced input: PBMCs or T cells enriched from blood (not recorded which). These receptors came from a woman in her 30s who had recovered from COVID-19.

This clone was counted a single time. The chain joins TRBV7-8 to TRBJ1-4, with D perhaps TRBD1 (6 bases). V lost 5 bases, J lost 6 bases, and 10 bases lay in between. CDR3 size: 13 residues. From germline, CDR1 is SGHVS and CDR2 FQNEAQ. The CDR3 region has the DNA TGTGCCAGCAGCCGAGGGGGGGATGAAAAACTGTTTTTT. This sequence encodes CASSRGGDEKLFF.

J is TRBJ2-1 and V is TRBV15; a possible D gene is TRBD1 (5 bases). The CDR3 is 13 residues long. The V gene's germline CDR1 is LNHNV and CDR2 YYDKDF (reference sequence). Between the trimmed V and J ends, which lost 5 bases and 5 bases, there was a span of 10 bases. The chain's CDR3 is CATSLDRNNEQFF. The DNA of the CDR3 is TGTGCCACCAGCCTCGACAGAAACAATGAGCAGTTCTTC.

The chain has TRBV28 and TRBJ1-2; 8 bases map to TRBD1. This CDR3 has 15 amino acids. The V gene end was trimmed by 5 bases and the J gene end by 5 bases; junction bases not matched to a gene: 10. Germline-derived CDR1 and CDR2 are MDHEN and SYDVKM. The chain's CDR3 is CASSVSTGQVYGYTF. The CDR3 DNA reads TGTGCCAGCAGTGTATCTACGGGACAGGTTTATGGCTACACCTTC.

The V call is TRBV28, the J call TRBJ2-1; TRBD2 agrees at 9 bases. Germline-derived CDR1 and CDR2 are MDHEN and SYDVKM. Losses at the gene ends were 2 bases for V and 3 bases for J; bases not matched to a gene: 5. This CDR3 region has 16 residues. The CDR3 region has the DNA TGTGCCAGCAGTTTAGGGGTAGCGGGAGTCTACAATGAGCAGTTCTTC. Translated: CASSLGVAGVYNEQFF.

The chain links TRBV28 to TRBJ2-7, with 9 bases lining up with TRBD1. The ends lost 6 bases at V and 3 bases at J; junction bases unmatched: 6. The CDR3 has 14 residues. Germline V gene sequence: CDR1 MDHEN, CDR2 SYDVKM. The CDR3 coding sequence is TGTGCCAGCAGAACGGGACAGGGAAACTACGAGCAGTACTTC. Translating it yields CASRTGQGNYEQYF.

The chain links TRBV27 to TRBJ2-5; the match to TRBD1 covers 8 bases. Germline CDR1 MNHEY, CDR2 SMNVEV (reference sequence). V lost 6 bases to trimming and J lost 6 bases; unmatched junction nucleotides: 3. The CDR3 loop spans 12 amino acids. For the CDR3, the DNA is TGTGCCAGCAGGGGGGACAGGAAGACCCAGTACTTC. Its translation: CASRGDRKTQYF.

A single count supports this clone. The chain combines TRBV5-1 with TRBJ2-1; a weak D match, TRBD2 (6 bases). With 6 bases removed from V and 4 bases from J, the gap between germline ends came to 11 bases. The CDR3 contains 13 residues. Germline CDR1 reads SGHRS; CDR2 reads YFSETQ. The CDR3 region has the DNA TGCGCCAGCACCCCAGGAGGGTACAATGAGCAGTTCTTC. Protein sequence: CASTPGGYNEQFF.

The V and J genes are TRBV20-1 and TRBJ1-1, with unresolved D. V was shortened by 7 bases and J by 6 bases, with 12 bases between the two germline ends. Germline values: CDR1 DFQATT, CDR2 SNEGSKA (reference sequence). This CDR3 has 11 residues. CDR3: CSVRVRAEAFF. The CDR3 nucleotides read TGCAGTGTCCGGGTGAGGGCTGAAGCTTTCTTT.

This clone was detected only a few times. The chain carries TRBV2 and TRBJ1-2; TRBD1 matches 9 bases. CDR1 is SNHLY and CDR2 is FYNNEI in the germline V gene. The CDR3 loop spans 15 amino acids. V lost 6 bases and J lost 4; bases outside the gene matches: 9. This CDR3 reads CASSVTGGGGYGYTF. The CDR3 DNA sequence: TGTGCCAGCAGCGTTACAGGGGGCGGCGGCTATGGCTACACCTTC.

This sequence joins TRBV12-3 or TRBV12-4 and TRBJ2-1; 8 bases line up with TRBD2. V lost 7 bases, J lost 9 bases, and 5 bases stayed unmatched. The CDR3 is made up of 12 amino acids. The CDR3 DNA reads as TGTGCCAGCACTCGGGGGGGAGTTGAGCAGTTCTTC. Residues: CASTRGGVEQFF.

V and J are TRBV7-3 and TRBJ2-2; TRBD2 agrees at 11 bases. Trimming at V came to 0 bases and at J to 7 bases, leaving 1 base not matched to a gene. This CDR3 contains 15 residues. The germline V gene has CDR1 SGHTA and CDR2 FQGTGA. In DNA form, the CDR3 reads TGTGCCAGCAGCTTAACTACTAGCGGGAGCGGGGAGCTGTTTTTT. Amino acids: CASSLTTSGSGELFF.

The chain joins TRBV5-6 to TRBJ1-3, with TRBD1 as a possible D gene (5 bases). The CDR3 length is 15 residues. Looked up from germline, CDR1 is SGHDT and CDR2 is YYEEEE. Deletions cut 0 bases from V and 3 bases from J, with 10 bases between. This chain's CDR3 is CASSLDGRGGNTIYF. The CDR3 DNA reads TGTGCCAGCAGCTTGGATGGTAGGGGTGGAAACACCATATATTTT.

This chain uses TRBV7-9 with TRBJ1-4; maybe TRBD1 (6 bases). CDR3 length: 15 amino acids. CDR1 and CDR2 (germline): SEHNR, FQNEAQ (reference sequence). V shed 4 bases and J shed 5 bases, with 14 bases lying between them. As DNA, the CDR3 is TGTGCCAGCAGCTCTCAGGGGAGAGGGAATGAAAAACTGTTTTTT. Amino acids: CASSSQGRGNEKLFF.

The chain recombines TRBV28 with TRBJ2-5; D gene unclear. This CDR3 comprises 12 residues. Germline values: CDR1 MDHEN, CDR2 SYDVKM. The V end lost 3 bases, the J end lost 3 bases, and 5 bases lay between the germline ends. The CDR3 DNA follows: TGTGCCAGCAGTTTGCGGAAAGAGACCCAGTACTTC. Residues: CASSLRKETQYF.

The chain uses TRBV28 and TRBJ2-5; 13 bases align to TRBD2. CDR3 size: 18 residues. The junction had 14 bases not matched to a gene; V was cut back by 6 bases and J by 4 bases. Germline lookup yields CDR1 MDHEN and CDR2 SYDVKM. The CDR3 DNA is TGTGCCAGCAGACCCCTACACCTACGGACTAGCGGGAGAGAGACCCAGTACTTC. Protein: CASRPLHLRTSGRETQYF. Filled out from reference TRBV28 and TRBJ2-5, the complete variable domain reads DVKVTQSSRYLVKRTGEKVFLECVQDMDHENMFWYRQDPGLGLRLIYFSYDVKMKEKGDIPEGYSVSREKKERFSLILESASTNQTSMYLCASRPLHLRTSGRETQYFGPGTRLLVL.

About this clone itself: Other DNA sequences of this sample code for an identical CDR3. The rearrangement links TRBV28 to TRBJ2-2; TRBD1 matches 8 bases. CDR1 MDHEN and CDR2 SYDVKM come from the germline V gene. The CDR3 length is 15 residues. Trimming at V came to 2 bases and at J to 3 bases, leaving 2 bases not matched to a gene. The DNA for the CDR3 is TGTGCCAGCAGTTTAGGACAGGGATACACCGGGGAGCTGTTTTTT. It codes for CASSLGQGYTGELFF.

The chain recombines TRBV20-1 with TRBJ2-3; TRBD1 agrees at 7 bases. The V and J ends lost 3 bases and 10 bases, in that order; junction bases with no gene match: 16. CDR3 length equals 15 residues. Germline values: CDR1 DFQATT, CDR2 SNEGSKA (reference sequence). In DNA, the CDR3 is TGCAGTGCTAGTCAAATTCAACAGGGGTCAGTAGCGCAGTATTTT. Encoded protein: CSASQIQQGSVAQYF.

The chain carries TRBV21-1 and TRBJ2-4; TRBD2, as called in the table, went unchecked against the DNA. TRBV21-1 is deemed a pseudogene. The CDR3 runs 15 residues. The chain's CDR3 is CASSKVMGREDIQYF. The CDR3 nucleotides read TGTGCCAGCAGCAAAGTGATGGGAAGGGAGGACATTCAGTACTTC.

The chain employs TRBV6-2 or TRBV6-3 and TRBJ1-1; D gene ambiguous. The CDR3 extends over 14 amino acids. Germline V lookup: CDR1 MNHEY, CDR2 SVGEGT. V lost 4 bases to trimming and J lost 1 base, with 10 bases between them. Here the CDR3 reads CASSSVTPNTEAFF. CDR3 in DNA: TGTGCCAGCAGTTCCGTTACTCCGAACACTGAAGCTTTCTTT.

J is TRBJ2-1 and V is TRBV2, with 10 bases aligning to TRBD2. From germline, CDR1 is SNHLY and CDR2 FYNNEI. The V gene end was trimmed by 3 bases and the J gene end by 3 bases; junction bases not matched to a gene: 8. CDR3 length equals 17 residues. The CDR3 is CASSDLAGVRNYNEQFF. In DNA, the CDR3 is TGTGCCAGCAGTGATCTAGCGGGAGTCCGTAACTACAATGAGCAGTTCTTC.

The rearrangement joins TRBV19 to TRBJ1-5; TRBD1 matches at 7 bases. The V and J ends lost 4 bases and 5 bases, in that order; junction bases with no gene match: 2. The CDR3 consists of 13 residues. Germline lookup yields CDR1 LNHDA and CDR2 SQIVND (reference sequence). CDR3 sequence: CASSRDRDQPQHF. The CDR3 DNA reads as TGTGCCAGTAGTAGGGACAGAGATCAGCCCCAGCATTTT.

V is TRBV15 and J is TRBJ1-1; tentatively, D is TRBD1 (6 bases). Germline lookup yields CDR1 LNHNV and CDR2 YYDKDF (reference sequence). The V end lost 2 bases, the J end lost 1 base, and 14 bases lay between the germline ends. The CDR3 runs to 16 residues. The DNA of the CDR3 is TGTGCCACCAGCAGAAGCCCGGGACACCCGAACACTGAAGCTTTCTTT. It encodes CATSRSPGHPNTEAFF.

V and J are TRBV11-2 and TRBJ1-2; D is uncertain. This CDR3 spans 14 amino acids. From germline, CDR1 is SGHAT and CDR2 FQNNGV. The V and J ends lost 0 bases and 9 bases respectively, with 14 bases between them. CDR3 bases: TGTGCCAGCAGCTTAGAGAGGGCGGCTGAAAGCTACACCTTC. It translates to CASSLERAAESYTF. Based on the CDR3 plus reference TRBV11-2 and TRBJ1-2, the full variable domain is EAGVAQSPRYKIIEKRQSVAFWCNPISGHATLYWYQQILGQGPKLLIQFQNNGVVDDSQLPKDRFSAERLKGVDSTLKIQPAKLEDSAVYLCASSLERAAESYTFGSGTRLTVV.

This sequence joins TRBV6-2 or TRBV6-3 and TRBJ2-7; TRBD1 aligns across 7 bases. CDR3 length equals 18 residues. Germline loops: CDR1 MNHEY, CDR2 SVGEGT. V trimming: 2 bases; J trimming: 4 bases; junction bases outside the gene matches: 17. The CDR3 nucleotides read TGTGCCAGCAGTTACCCTACTGCAACCGGGACAGACATGTACGAGCAGTACTTC. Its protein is CASSYPTATGTDMYEQYF.

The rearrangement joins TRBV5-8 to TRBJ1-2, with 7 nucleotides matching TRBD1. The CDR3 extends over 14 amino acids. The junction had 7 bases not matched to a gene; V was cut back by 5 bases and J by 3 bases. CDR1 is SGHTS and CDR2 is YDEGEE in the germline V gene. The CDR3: CASSSSDRDYGYTF. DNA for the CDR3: TGTGCCAGCAGTTCCTCCGACAGGGACTATGGCTACACCTTC.

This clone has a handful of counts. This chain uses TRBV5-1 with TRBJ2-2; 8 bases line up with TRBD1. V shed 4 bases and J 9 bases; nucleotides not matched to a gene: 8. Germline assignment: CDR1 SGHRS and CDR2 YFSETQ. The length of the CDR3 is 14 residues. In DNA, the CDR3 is TGCGCCAGCAGCCGTAGGACAGGGTCCCGGGAGCTGTTTTTT. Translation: CASSRRTGSRELFF.

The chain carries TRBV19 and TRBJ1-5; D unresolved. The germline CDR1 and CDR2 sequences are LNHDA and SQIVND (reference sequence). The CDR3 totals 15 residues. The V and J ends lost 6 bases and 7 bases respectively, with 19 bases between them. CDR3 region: CASSPTRSSWQPQHF. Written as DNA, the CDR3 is TGTGCCAGTAGCCCAACGCGGTCCTCTTGGCAGCCCCAGCATTTT.

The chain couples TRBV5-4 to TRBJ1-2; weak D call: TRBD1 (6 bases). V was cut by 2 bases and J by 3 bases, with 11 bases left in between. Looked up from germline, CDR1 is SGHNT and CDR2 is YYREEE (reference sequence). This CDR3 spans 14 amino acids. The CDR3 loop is CASSFQGWDYGYTF. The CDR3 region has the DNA TGTGCCAGCAGCTTCCAGGGGTGGGACTATGGCTACACCTTC.

CDR3 sequence: CSVEDHQGSGANVLTF. DNA of the CDR3: TGCAGCGTTGAGGATCACCAGGGGTCTGGGGCCAACGTCCTGACTTTC. The V gene is TRBV29-1, the J gene TRBJ2-6; perhaps TRBD1 as D (6 bases). V lost 3 bases, J lost 1 base, and 13 bases lay in between. This CDR3 is 16 amino acids long. Per germline, CDR1 SQVTM and CDR2 ANQGSEA.

For the CDR3, the DNA is TGTGCCAGCTCAGGACAGATGAACACTGAAGCTTTCTTT. Its protein is CASSGQMNTEAFF. This chain links TRBV18 with TRBJ1-1; tentatively, D is TRBD1 (6 bases). V lost 5 bases and J lost 0, with 7 bases in between. Per germline, CDR1 KGHSH and CDR2 LQKENI. The CDR3 is 13 residues long.

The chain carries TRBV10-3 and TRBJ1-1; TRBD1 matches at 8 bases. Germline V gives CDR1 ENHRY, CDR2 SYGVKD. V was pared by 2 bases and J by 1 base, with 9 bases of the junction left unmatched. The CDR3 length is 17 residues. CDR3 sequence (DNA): TGTGCCATCAGTGAGCCCGGACAGGGTGGCCCGAACACTGAAGCTTTCTTT. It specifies CAISEPGQGGPNTEAFF.